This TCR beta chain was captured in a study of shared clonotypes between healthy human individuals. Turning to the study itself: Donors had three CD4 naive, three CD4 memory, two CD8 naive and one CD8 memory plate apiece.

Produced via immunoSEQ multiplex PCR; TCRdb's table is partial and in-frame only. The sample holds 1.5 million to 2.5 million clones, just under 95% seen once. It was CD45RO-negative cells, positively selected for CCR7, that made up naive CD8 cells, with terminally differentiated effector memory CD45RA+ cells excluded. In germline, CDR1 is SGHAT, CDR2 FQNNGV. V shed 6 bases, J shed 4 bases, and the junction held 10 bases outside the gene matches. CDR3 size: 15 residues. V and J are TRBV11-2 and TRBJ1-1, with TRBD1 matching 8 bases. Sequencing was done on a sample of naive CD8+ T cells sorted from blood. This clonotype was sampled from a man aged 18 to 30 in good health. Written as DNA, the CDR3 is TGTGCCAGCAGGCAGGGGGCATATAGGGGCACTGAAGCTTTCTTT. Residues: CASRQGAYRGTEAFF.